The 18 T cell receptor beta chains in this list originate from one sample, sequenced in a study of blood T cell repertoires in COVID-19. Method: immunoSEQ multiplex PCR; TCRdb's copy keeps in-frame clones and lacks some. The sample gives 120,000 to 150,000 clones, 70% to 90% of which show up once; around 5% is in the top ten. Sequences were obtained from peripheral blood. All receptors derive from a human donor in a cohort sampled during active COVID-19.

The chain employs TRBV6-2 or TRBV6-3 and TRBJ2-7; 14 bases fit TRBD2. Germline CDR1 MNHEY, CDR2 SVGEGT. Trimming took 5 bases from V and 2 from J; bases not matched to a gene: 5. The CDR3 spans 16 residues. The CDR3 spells CASSGLAGGGAYEQYF. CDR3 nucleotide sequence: TGTGCCAGCAGTGGACTAGCGGGGGGCGGGGCCTACGAGCAGTACTTC.

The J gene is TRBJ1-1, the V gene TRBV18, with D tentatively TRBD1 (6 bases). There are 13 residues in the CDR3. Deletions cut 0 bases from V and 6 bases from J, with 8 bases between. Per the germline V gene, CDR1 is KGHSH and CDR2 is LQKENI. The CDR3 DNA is TGTGCCAGCTCACCACCGGGGGCGGCTGAAGCTTTCTTT. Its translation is CASSPPGAAEAFF.

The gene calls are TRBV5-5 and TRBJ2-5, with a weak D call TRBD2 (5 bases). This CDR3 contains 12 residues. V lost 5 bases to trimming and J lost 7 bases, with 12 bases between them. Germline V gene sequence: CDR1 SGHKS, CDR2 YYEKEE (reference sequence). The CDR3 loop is CASRVGVSTQYF. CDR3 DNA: TGTGCCAGCAGGGTCGGGGTCTCGACCCAGTACTTC.

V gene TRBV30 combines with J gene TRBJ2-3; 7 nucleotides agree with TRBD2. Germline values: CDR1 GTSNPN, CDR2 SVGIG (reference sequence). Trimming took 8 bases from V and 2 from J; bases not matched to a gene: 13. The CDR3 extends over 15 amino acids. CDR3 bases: TGTGCCCTGGGGCTAGGCGGGGGACTCACAGATACGCAGTATTTT. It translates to CALGLGGGLTDTQYF. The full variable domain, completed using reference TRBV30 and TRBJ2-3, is SQTIHQWPATLVQPVGSPLSLECTVEGTSNPNLYWYRQAAGRGLQLLFYSVGIGQISSEVPQNLSASRPQDRQFILSSKKLLLSDSGFYLCALGLGGGLTDTQYFGPGTRLTVL.

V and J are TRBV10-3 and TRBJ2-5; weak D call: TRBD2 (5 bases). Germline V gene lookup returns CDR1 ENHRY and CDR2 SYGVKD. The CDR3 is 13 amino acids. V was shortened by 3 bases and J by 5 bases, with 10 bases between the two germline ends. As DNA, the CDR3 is TGTGCCATCAGTGATCGGGAAGGGGAGACCCAGTACTTC. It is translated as CAISDREGETQYF.

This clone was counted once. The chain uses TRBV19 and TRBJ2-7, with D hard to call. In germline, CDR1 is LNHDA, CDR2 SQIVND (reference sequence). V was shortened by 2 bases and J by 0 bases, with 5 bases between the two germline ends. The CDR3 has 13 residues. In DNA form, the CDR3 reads TGTGCCAGTAGTATATCGGTCTCCTACGAGCAGTACTTC. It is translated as CASSISVSYEQYF.

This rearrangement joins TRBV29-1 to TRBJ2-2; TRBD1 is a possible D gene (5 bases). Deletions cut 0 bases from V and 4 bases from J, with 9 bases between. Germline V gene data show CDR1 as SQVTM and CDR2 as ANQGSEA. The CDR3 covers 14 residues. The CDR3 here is CSVEEARVTGELFF. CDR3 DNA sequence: TGCAGCGTTGAAGAAGCCAGGGTCACCGGGGAGCTGTTTTTT.

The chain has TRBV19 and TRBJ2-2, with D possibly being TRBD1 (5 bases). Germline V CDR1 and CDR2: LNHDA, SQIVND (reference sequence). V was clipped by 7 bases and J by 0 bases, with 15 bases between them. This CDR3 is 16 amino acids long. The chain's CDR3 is CASNNRINTNTGELFF. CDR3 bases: TGTGCCAGTAACAACAGGATTAATACGAACACCGGGGAGCTGTTTTTT.

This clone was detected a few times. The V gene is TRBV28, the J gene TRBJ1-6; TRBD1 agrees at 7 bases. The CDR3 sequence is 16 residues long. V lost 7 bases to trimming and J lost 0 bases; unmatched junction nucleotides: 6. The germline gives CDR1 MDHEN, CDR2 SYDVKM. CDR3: CASKGADFSYNSPLHF. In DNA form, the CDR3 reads TGTGCCAGCAAGGGGGCAGATTTCTCCTATAATTCACCCCTCCACTTT.

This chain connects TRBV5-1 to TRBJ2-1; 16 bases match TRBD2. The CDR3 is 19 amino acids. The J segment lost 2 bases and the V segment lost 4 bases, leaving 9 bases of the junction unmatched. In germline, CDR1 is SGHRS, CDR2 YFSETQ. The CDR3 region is CASSPRGTSGRAAYNEQFF. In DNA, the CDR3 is TGCGCCAGCAGCCCTCGTGGGACTAGCGGGAGGGCGGCCTACAATGAGCAGTTCTTC.

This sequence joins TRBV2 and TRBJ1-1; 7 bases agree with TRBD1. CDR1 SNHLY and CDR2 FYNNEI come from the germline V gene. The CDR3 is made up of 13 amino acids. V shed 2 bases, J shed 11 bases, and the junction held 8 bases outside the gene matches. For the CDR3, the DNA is TGTGCCAGCAGTGAAAGAGGGGGCGGGAGGGCTTTCTTT. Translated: CASSERGGGRAFF.

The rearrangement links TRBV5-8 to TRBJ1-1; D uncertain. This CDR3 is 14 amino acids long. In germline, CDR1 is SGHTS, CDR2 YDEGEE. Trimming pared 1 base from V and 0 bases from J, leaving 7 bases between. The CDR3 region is CASSLMHMNTEAFF. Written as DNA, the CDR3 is TGTGCCAGCAGCTTGATGCACATGAACACTGAAGCTTTCTTT.

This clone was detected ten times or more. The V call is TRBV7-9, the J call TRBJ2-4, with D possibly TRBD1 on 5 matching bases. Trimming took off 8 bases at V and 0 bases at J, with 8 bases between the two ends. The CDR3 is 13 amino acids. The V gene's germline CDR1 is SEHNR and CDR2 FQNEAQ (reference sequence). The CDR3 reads CASQTVAKNIQYF. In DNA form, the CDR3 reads TGTGCCAGCCAGACAGTAGCCAAAAACATTCAGTACTTC.

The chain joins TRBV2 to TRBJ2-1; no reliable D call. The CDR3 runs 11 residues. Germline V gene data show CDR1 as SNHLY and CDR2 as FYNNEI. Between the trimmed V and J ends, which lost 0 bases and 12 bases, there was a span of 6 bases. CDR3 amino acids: CASSEARMQFF. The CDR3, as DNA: TGTGCCAGCAGTGAAGCGAGGATGCAGTTCTTC.

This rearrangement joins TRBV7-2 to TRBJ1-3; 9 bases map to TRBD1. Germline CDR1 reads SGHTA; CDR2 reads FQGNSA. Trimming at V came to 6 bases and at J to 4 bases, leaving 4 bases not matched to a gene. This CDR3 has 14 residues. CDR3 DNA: TGTGCCAGCAGATCCACAGGGGGCGGAAACACCATATATTTT. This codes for CASRSTGGGNTIYF.

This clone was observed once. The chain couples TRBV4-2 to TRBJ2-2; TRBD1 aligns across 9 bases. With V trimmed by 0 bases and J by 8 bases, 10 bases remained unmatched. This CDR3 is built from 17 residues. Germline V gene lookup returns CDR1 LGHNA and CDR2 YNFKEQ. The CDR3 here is CASSQDFGTGLIGELFF. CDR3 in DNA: TGTGCCAGCAGCCAAGATTTCGGGACAGGGTTGATAGGGGAGCTGTTTTTT.

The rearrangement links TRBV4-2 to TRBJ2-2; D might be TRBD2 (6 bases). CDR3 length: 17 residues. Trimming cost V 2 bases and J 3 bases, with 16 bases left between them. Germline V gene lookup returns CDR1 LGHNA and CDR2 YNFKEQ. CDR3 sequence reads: CASSQPGPGGDTGELFF. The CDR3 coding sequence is TGTGCCAGCAGCCAACCCGGGCCTGGAGGGGACACCGGGGAGCTGTTTTTT.

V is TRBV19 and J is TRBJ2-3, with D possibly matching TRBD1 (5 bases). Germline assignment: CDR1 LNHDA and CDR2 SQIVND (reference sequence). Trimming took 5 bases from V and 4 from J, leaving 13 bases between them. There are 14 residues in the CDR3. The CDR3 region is CASSLRGRADTQYF. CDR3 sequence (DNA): TGTGCCAGTAGTCTACGTGGCAGGGCAGATACGCAGTATTTT.